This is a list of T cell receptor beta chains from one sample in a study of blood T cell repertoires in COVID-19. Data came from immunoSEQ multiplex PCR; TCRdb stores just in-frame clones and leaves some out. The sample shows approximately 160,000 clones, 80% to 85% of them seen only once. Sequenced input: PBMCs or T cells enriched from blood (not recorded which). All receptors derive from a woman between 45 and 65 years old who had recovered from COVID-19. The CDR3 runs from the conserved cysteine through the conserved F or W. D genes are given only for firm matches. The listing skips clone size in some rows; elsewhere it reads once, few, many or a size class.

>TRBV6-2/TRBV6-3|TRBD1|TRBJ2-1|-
CASSGQGRNEQFF
TGTGCCAGCAGTGGACAGGGGCGGAATGAGCAGTTCTTC
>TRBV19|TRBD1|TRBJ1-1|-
CASSTIRGVGEAFF
TGTGCCAGTAGTACTATCAGGGGGGTGGGTGAAGCTTTCTTT
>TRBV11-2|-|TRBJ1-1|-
CASSFTRGAFF
TGTGCCAGCAGCTTCACCAGAGGAGCTTTCTTT
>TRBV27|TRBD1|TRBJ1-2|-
CASSTIHRQGANYGYTF
TGTGCCAGCTCCACAATCCATCGACAGGGGGCTAATTATGGCTACACCTTC
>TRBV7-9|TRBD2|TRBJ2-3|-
CASSLQPSGGDTQYF
TGTGCCAGCAGCTTACAACCTAGCGGGGGGGATACGCAGTATTTT
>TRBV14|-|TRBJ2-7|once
CASSQPGTGIYEQYF
TGTGCCAGCAGCCAGCCCGGAACAGGCATCTACGAGCAGTACTTC
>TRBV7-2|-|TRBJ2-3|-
CASSFPLFAGISTDTQYF
TGTGCCAGCAGCTTTCCCCTCTTCGCGGGGATAAGCACAGATACGCAGTATTTT
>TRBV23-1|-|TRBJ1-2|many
CASSQSDRYYGYTF
TGCGCCAGCAGTCAATCAGACAGGTACTATGGCTACACCTTC
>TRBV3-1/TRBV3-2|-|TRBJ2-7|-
CASSPTTMNEQYF
TGTGCCAGCAGCCCAACCACTATGAACGAGCAGTACTTC
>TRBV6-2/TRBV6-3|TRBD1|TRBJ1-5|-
CASSYGGTGDQPQHF
TGTGCCAGCAGTTACGGGGGGACAGGGGATCAGCCCCAGCATTTT
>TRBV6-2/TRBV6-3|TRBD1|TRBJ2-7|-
CASSYTLGGPYEQYF
TGTGCCAGCAGTTACACCCTAGGGGGCCCGTACGAGCAGTACTTC
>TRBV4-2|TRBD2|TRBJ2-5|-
CASSHSGRAIQETQYF
TGTGCCAGCAGCCATAGCGGGAGAGCTATCCAAGAGACCCAGTACTTC
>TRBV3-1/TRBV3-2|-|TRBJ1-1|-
CASSHRQANTEAFF
TGTGCCAGCAGCCATAGACAGGCGAACACTGAAGCTTTCTTT
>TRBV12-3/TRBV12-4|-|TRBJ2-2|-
CASSLNTGELFF
TGTGCCAGCAGCCTCAACACCGGGGAGCTGTTTTTT
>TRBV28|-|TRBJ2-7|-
CASVSEPFGYDF
TGTGCCAGCGTATCGGAGCCGTTTGGCTATGACTTC
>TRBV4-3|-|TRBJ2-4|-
CASSPPGAAKNIQYF
TGCGCCAGCAGCCCCCCAGGGGCGGCCAAAAACATTCAGTACTTC
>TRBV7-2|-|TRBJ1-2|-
CASSPSRGSFYGYTF
TGTGCCAGCAGCCCTAGTCGGGGAAGCTTCTATGGCTACACCTTC